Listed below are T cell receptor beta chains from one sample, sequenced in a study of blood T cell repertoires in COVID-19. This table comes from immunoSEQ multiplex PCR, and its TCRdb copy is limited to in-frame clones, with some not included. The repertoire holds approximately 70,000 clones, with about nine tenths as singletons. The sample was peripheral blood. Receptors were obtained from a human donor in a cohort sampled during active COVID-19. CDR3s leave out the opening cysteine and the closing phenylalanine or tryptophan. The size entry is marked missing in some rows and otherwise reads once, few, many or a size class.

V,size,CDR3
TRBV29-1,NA,SVKTSGRESNEQF
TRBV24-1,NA,ATSDQSTGGGYNEQF
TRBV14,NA,ASSQGRFGRAQETQY
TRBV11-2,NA,ASSLAPGIDEQY
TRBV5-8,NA,ASSLPASRGVYGYT
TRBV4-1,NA,ASSQTAGTGKNGYT
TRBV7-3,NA,ASSLRVRDRPGAKNIQY
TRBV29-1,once,SGQGMNYEQY
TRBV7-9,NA,ASSLNAGISSYEQY
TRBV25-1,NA,ASSTGTDFSGNTIY
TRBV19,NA,ASSSTGAVGELF
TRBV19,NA,ASRGKTSHETQY
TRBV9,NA,ASSVGRASGSSYNEQF
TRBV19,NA,ASGGTEAF
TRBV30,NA,AWSGGSPPYEQY
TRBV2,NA,ASSLIEKRAGYT
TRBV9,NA,ASSPGKISGANVLT
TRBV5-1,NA,ASSLTADSGANVLT
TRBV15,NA,ATSRAGGEGANVLT
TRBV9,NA,ASSVDVRGQGGYNEQF
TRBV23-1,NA,ASSQSGQSYYHGGQF
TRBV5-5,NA,ASSLGAQLTISYEQY
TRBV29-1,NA,SVSRGQGATNEKLF
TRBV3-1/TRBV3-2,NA,ASSRAGLAGGLIR
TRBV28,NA,ASIRRAGSEKLF
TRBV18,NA,ASSPPETGLNEKLF
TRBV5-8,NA,ASSTSGNPYNEQF
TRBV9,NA,ASSTRGQGGSYGYT
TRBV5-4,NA,ASSLTAGVGNEQF
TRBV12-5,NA,ASGFGSGNTEAF
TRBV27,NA,ASSLGGGSTEAF
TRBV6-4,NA,ASSEDRGSYNEQF
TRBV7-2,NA,ASSLEGGNTIY
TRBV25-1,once,ASSYKREGYEQY
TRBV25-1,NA,ASSDRGGTGAAQETQY
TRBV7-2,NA,ASSSRTGNYGYT
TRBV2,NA,ASSTPGLLRETQY
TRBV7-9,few,ASLMTGSYEQY
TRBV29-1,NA,SADGGGPYNEQF
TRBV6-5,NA,ASKLRQNTEAF
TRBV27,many,ASSQRLGNEQF
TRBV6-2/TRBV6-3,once,ASSYDRGGASTDTQY
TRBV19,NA,ASWGRGNEQPQH
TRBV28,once,ASSLFGQGYGYT
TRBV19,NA,ASSNQGFGETQY
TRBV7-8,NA,ASGGVANTDTQY
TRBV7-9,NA,ASSFLDRGHEKLF
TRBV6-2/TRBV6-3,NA,ASSPGLTRQYSNQPQH
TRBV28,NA,ASSSTITSTYEQY
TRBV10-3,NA,AISENSLNEKLF
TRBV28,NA,ASLEIGTGVMNTIY